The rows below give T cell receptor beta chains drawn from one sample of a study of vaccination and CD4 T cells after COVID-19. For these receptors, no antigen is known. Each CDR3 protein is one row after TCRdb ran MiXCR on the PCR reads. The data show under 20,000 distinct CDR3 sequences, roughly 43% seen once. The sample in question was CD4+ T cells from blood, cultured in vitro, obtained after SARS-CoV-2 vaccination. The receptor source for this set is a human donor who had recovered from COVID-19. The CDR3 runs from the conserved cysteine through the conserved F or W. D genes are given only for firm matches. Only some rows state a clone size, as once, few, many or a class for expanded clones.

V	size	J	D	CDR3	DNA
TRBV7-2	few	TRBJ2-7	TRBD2	CASSLTSGTQATYEQYF	TGTGCCAGCAGCTTAACTAGCGGGACACAGGCTACCTACGAGCAGTACTTC
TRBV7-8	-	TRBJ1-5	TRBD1	CASSLSGQVNQPQHF	TGTGCCAGCAGCTTATCCGGACAGGTAAATCAGCCCCAGCATTTT
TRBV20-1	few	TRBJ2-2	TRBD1	CSASTGKNTGELFF	TGCAGTGCCTCGACAGGGAAGAACACCGGGGAGCTGTTTTTT
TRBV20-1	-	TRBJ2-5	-	CSARVPTGRREIQYF	TGCAGTGCTAGAGTACCGACAGGGCGGCGGGAGATCCAGTACTTC
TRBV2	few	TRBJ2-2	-	CASKSEGTGELFF	TGTGCCAGCAAGTCCGAAGGGACCGGGGAGCTGTTTTTT
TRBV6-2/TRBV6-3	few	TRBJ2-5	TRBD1	CASSYTKRTGQETQYF	TGTGCCAGCAGTTACACTAAGCGGACAGGACAAGAGACCCAGTACTTC
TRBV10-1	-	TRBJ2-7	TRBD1	CASSGRTGSEQYF	TGCGCCAGCAGTGGCAGGACAGGGAGCGAGCAGTACTTC
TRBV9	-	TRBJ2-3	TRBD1	CASSGRQGWYTDTQYF	TGTGCCAGCAGCGGACGACAGGGCTGGTACACAGATACGCAGTATTTT
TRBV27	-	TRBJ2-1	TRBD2	CASSQTSGLAGEYNEQFF	TGTGCCAGCAGCCAAACCTCGGGACTAGCGGGAGAGTACAATGAGCAGTTCTTC
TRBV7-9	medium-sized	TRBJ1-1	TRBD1	CASSSGQENTEAFF	TGTGCCAGCAGCTCGGGACAGGAGAACACTGAAGCTTTCTTT
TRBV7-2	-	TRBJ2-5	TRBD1	CASSRQGLLETQYF	TGTGCCAGCAGCCGACAGGGATTGCTGGAGACCCAGTACTTC
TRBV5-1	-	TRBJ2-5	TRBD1	CTSSSGQGLQETQYF	TGCACCAGCAGCTCGGGACAGGGTCTACAAGAGACCCAGTACTTC
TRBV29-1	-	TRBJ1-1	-	CSVETGRVNTEAFF	TGCAGCGTTGAAACCGGCAGGGTGAACACTGAAGCTTTCTTT
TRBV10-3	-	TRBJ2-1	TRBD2	CAINAGVPSYNEQFF	TGTGCCATCAACGCGGGAGTTCCATCCTACAATGAGCAGTTCTTC
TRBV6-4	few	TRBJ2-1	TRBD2	CASSVLAGASYNEQFF	TGTGCCAGCAGTGTTTTAGCGGGAGCCTCCTACAATGAGCAGTTCTTC
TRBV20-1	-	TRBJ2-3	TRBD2	CSAAPSAGGTSTQYF	TGCAGTGCTGCCCCATCTGCGGGAGGTACTTCTACGCAGTATTTT
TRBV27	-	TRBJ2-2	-	CASTSRGFQGELFF	TGTGCCAGCACCTCTAGGGGATTTCAAGGGGAGCTGTTTTTT
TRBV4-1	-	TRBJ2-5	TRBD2	CASSHPSGRARPPQETQYF	TGCGCCAGCAGCCACCCCAGCGGGAGAGCCCGACCCCCCCAAGAGACCCAGTACTTC
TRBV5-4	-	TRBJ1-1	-	CASSSKGRRNTEAFF	TGTGCCAGCAGCTCGAAGGGTCGGAGAAACACTGAAGCTTTCTTT
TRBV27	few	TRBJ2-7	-	CASRRGLTPSSYEQYF	TGTGCCAGCAGACGAGGACTAACCCCAAGCTCCTACGAGCAGTACTTC
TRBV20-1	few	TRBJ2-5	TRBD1	CSATLGGTGGVSTQYF	TGCAGTGCCACGTTGGGCGGTACAGGGGGAGTCTCGACCCAGTACTTC
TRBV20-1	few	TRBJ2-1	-	CSARDRFGYNEQFF	TGCAGTGCTAGAGATCGGTTCGGGTACAATGAGCAGTTCTTC
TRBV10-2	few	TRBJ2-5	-	CASRVGETQYF	TGCGCCAGCAGAGTCGGTGAGACCCAGTACTTC
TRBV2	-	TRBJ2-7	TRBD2	CASSALRTSLYEQYF	TGTGCCAGCAGTGCGCTGAGGACTAGCCTCTACGAGCAGTACTTC
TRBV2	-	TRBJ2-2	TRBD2	CASSETSGTGGELFF	TGTGCCAGCAGTGAGACTAGCGGGACTGGCGGGGAGCTGTTTTTT
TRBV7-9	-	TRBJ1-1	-	CASSVSTVENTEAFF	TGTGCCAGCAGCGTTTCGACAGTGGAGAACACTGAAGCTTTCTTT
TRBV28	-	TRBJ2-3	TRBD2	CASSLDRRSGRGTDTQYF	TGTGCCAGCAGTTTAGATCGTCGGAGCGGGAGGGGAACAGATACGCAGTATTTT
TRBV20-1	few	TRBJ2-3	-	CSAIVGVASSDTQYF	TGCAGTGCTATCGTCGGGGTAGCGAGTTCAGATACGCAGTATTTT
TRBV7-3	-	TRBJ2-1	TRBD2	CVSSLMPGLAGGSEQFF	TGTGTCAGCAGCTTAATGCCCGGACTAGCGGGAGGGAGTGAGCAGTTCTTC